This entry is about one T cell receptor beta chain. No cognate antigen has been identified for it. One base away there is no much larger clone; base qualities are not given. The CDR3 regions of human TCRbeta chains were subjected to immunosequencing. The paper's processing steps were these. TCRs in the repertoires were matched against a reference library of SARS-CoV-2-specific TCRs that had been generated with the MIRA antigen-specificity platform. Breadth was defined as the fraction of unique TCRs that were SARS-CoV-2-associated. Depth was defined as the fraction of total T cells that were SARS-CoV-2-associated. Using the MIRA data, each spike-specific TCR was mapped to the spike region that the TCR reacts to and placed in a CD4 or CD8 class. Log10-transformed breadth and depth values were compared by one-way ANOVA with Sidak's multiple comparisons tests. Sourced from immuneACCESS, this table was stored by TCRdb with only in-frame sequences that have V and J called. A share of the clones is absent; for the studies checked, an unresolved V gene accounts for under half, and the remainder has no known explanation. The V and J calls and clone size are taken from that table; D and trimming were inferred from the DNA. Across this sample there are about 140,000 clones, with roughly 90% seen only once. Around 2.8% of the sample lies in the top ten.

The data belong to a study of T cell responses to AZD1222 COVID-19 vaccine (dated by TCRdb to the early 2020s). With regard to the full study: AZD1222 recipients given second doses at about 4 weeks or at about 12 weeks were pooled, since spike-specific TCR depth and breadth were not found to differ between the two schedules. A total of 233 trial participants underwent TCR sequencing, of whom 200 to 220 had received two doses of AZD1222 and around 26 had received two doses of the MenACWY control vaccine. Trial participants were enrolled into age subgroups of 18-55, 56-69 and 70-plus years, which contained around 140, 26 and 57 TCR-sequenced participants, respectively. Overall results and qualifications from the work: Conclusions about previously exposed vaccinees are limited, since just five or six AZD1222 recipients were seropositive for SARS-CoV-2 at baseline. Participants were mostly white British, with more females than males. The authors suggested clonal diversity may have been underestimated. Vaccine-associated CD4 TCRs spanned the whole spike protein, with dominant responses in regions 160-218 and 743-854. In the small 56-69-year group, the increase in depth fell short of significance, most likely because of low power. Nearly half of unique spike-specific TCRs reportedly recognized epitopes outside regions mutated in the B.1.351 and B.1.1.7 variants. After two AZD1222 doses, both the breadth and the depth of spike-specific TCRs were significantly higher than at day 0 and than in MenACWY recipients. Because no day 14 peak-response samples were available, the repertoires could be characterized only after the peak T cell response.

The intended sense of this specimen's time point label: baseline before first vaccination. Vaccinee samples came from UK trials COV001 and COV002, including a single-blind randomized controlled phase 2/3 trial of AZD1222 (ChAdOx1 nCoV-19) in healthy adults. For TCRbeta chain sequencing, PBMC samples were collected from trial participants at day 0 and at day 28 after the second dose. The sequenced sample was peripheral blood, obtained on day 0 of AZD1222 vaccination. The sequence was obtained from an adult in good health.

The nucleotide sequence reads as follows: TGTGCCAGCAGCTCTCTCGGCGGGGAGCTGTTTTTT. It is translated as CASSSLGGELFF. The receptor chain draws on TRBV7-9 and TRBJ2-2; no D segment can be confidently identified. The CDR3 numbers 12 residues from cysteine through phenylalanine. Only CDR3 DNA is held: 36 bases, read in frame from base 1. Cut back by 4 bases and 7 bases, the V and J ends lie 7 bases apart. For CDR1 and CDR2, the germline V gene (reference sequence) lists SEHNR and FQNEAQ.